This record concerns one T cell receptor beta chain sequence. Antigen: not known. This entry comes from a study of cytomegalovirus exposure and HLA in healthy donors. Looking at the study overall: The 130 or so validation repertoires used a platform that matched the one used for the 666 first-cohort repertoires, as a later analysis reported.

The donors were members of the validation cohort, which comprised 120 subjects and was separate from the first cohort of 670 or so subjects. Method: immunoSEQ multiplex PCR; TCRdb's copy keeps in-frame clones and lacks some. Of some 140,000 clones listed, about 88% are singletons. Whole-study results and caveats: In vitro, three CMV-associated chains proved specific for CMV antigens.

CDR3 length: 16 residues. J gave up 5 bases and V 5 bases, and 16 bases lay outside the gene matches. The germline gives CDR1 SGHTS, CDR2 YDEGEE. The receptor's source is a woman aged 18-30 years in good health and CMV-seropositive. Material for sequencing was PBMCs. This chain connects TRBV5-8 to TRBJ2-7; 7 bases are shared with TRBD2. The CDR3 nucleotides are TGTGCCAGCAGTATCAGGGAGGGCGCCCAAGCCCACGAGCAGTACTTC. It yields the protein CASSIREGAQAHEQYF.